This is a list of T cell receptor beta chains from one sample in a study of molecular identifiers for immune sequencing clone quantification. TCRdb independently ran MiXCR on the PCR reads; one entry per CDR3 protein. Of a few hundred thousand distinct CDR3 sequences in the sample, 24% are singletons; the top ten hold roughly 0.7%. The material sequenced was naive CD8+ T cells from blood, with Jurkat cell RNA spiked in. All receptors derive from a human donor in good health. Some libraries in this study had Jurkat cell RNA spiked in. Both conserved end residues are part of each CDR3. A D gene is named only where the DNA matches it firmly. Only part of the rows carry a size: once, few, many, or a class if the clone is expanded.

J | V | D | size | CDR3 | DNA
TRBJ2-5 | TRBV7-9 | NA | few | CASSSLGGKETQYF | TGTGCCAGCAGCTCCCTAGGCGGGAAGGAGACCCAGTACTTC
TRBJ2-7 | TRBV28 | TRBD2 | NA | CASSQTSGRAFEQYF | TGTGCCAGCAGTCAGACTAGCGGGAGGGCCTTCGAGCAGTACTTC
TRBJ2-5 | TRBV4-2 | TRBD2 | NA | CASSQVAGVGETQYF | TGTGCCAGCAGCCAGGTAGCGGGAGTCGGGGAGACCCAGTACTTC
TRBJ1-2 | TRBV28 | NA | few | CASSLSLTYDKSSGYTF | TGTGCCAGCAGTTTAAGTCTGACCTACGACAAGTCAAGTGGCTACACCTTC
TRBJ1-1 | TRBV4-1 | NA | few | CASSHAGFEAFF | TGCGCCAGCAGCCACGCAGGGTTTGAAGCTTTCTTT
TRBJ1-6 | TRBV4-1 | NA | NA | CASSQDPQEGNSPLHF | TGCGCCAGCAGCCAAGATCCACAGGAGGGGAATTCACCCCTCCACTTT
TRBJ2-1 | TRBV10-3 | TRBD2 | NA | CAISESAGAGHTNYYNEQFF | TGTGCCATCAGTGAGTCGGCCGGAGCGGGGCACACCAACTACTACAATGAGCAGTTCTTC
TRBJ2-1 | TRBV20-1 | TRBD2 | few | CSAPTGLAGYNEQFF | TGCAGTGCCCCTACTGGACTAGCAGGCTACAATGAGCAGTTCTTC
TRBJ2-7 | TRBV7-9 | NA | NA | CASSPSATESYEQYF | TGTGCCAGCAGCCCCTCTGCTACCGAATCCTACGAGCAGTACTTC
TRBJ2-3 | TRBV30 | NA | many | CAWSPSRGDTQYF | TGTGCCTGGAGCCCCTCTCGGGGAGATACGCAGTATTTT
TRBJ1-1 | TRBV6-1 | NA | NA | CASRSPPGENTETFF | TGTGCCAGCAGGAGCCCCCCCGGGGAGAACACTGAAACTTTCTTT
TRBJ2-3 | TRBV4-3 | TRBD1 | NA | CASSRGQGAKADTQYF | TGCGCCAGCAGCCGAGGGCAGGGGGCGAAGGCAGATACGCAGTATTTT
TRBJ2-7 | TRBV7-9 | NA | NA | CASSPPLVAESYEQYF | TGTGCCAGCAGCCCCCCTCTAGTAGCGGAATCCTACGAGCAGTACTTC
TRBJ2-6 | TRBV18 | NA | NA | CASSLQDSGANVLTF | TGTGCCAGCTCACTACAGGACTCTGGGGCCAACGTCCTGACTTTC
TRBJ2-7 | TRBV11-2 | NA | NA | CASILRRSVEQYF | TGTGCCAGCATCCTCCGGCGGTCGGTCGAGCAGTACTTC
TRBJ1-1 | TRBV19 | NA | many | CASSIGANTEAFF | TGTGCCAGTAGTATAGGGGCGAACACTGAAGCTTTCTTT
TRBJ1-2 | TRBV29-1 | TRBD1 | many | CSVVAGGAYGYTF | TGCAGCGTTGTGGCAGGGGGAGCTTATGGCTACACCTTC
TRBJ1-2 | TRBV4-1 | TRBD1 | NA | CASSPYNTEGADGYIF | TGCGCCAGCAGCCCATACAACACCGAGGGGGCGGACGGCTACATCTTC
TRBJ2-3 | TRBV20-1 | NA | NA | CSARDLADTQYF | TGCAGTGCTAGAGATCTAGCGGATACGCAGTATTTT
TRBJ2-7 | TRBV30 | NA | many | CAWSEGHGSYEQYF | TGTGCCTGGAGTGAGGGACACGGATCCTACGAGCAGTACTTC
TRBJ2-7 | TRBV30 | NA | few | CAWSSVGPPKEQYF | TGTGCCTGGAGTTCAGTAGGGCCTCCAAAGGAGCAGTACTTC
TRBJ2-3 | TRBV24-1 | NA | many | CATSDFADTQYF | TGTGCCACCAGTGATTTCGCGGATACGCAGTATTTT
TRBJ2-7 | TRBV6-2/TRBV6-3 | TRBD1 | NA | CASRSPRDRAREQYF | TGTGCCAGCAGATCGCCCCGGGACAGGGCGAGAGAGCAGTACTTC
TRBJ2-1 | TRBV19 | NA | few | CASSMTTRGSSYNEQFF | TGTGCCAGTAGTATGACTACCCGGGGAAGCTCCTACAATGAGCAGTTCTTC
TRBJ2-3 | TRBV30 | NA | many | CAWSEGGGADTQYF | TGTGCCTGGAGTGAAGGGGGGGGCGCAGATACGCAGTATTTT
TRBJ2-6 | TRBV24-1 | TRBD2 | NA | CATSGGREPGGNVLTF | TGTGCCACCAGTGGTGGGCGGGAGCCTGGGGGTAACGTCCTGACTTTC
TRBJ2-1 | TRBV6-5 | NA | NA | CASSYTGSSYNEQFF | TGTGCCAGCAGTTACACCGGGAGCTCCTACAATGAGCAGTTCTTC
TRBJ2-3 | TRBV20-1 | TRBD2 | few | CSVPSRGTSDEGQDTQYF | TGCAGTGTACCCTCCAGAGGGACTAGCGATGAGGGGCAAGATACGCAGTATTTT
TRBJ2-5 | TRBV7-9 | NA | many | CASSWQGGETQYF | TGTGCCAGCAGCTGGCAGGGGGGAGAGACCCAGTACTTC
TRBJ2-3 | TRBV19 | TRBD1 | few | CASSINPGTGTQYF | TGTGCCAGTAGTATTAATCCCGGGACAGGTACGCAGTATTTT
TRBJ1-6 | TRBV7-3 | NA | NA | CASSSTGGYNSPLHF | TGTGCCAGCAGCTCCACCGGGGGGTATAATTCACCCCTCCACTTT
TRBJ2-3 | TRBV12-3/TRBV12-4 | NA | NA | CARSGGEDTDTQYF | TGTGCCAGAAGCGGAGGGGAGGACACAGATACGCAGTATTTT
TRBJ1-1 | TRBV28 | TRBD1 | many | CASSPGQGTTEAFF | TGTGCCAGCAGTCCAGGACAGGGTACCACTGAAGCTTTCTTT
TRBJ1-2 | TRBV9 | NA | few | CASSGGTFYGYTF | TGTGCCAGCAGCGGGGGGACATTCTATGGCTACACCTTC
TRBJ2-5 | TRBV28 | TRBD1 | many | CASRLTGGWQETQYF | TGTGCCAGCAGGTTGACAGGGGGCTGGCAAGAGACCCAGTACTTC
TRBJ1-1 | TRBV12-3/TRBV12-4 | NA | few | CASSLVASYEAFF | TGTGCCAGCAGTTTAGTGGCATCCTATGAAGCTTTCTTT
TRBJ2-2 | TRBV24-1 | NA | NA | CATSDRTNTGELFF | TGTGCCACCAGTGACCGGACTAACACCGGGGAGCTGTTTTTT
TRBJ1-1 | TRBV9 | TRBD1 | NA | CASSVGDRGFGTEAFF | TGTGCCAGCAGCGTAGGGGACAGGGGGTTCGGCACTGAAGCTTTCTTT
TRBJ2-5 | TRBV24-1 | NA | NA | CATSDLAGTPGETQYF | TGTGCCACCAGTGATTTGGCAGGTACCCCCGGCGAGACCCAGTACTTC
TRBJ2-3 | TRBV6-6 | NA | many | CASSSTWDTQYF | TGTGCCAGCAGTTCGACGTGGGATACGCAGTATTTT
TRBJ1-1 | TRBV2 | NA | many | CASSDTWNEAFF | TGTGCCAGCAGTGATACTTGGAATGAAGCTTTCTTT
TRBJ2-7 | TRBV6-2/TRBV6-3 | NA | few | CASRDRNREHEQYF | TGTGCCAGCAGAGACCGGAACAGGGAGCACGAGCAGTACTTC
TRBJ2-2 | TRBV4-3 | TRBD1 | NA | CASSQDRASHTGELFF | TGCGCCAGCAGCCAGGACAGGGCGTCGCACACCGGGGAGCTGTTTTTT
TRBJ1-4 | TRBV7-9 | TRBD1 | NA | CASSFSRDRGTNEKLFF | TGTGCCAGCAGCTTCTCCCGGGACAGGGGTACTAATGAAAAACTGTTTTTT
TRBJ2-1 | TRBV6-5 | TRBD1 | few | CASRVGQSSDNEQFF | TGTGCCAGCAGGGTGGGACAGAGCTCCGACAATGAGCAGTTCTTC
TRBJ2-7 | TRBV4-3 | TRBD1 | few | CASSQDRDRAYEQYF | TGCGCCAGCAGCCAAGACCGGGACAGGGCCTACGAGCAGTACTTC
TRBJ1-2 | TRBV4-3 | NA | many | CASSQGVGQVYGYTF | TGCGCCAGCAGCCAAGGGGTAGGACAAGTCTATGGCTACACCTTC
TRBJ2-7 | TRBV11-2 | NA | many | CASSLGLGAYEQYF | TGTGCCAGCAGCTTGGGGCTCGGCGCCTACGAGCAGTACTTC
TRBJ1-5 | TRBV12-3/TRBV12-4 | NA | many | CASSLQSNQPQHF | TGTGCCAGCAGCCTACAAAGCAATCAGCCCCAGCATTTT
TRBJ2-3 | TRBV7-9 | NA | many | CASMGPPGDTQYF | TGTGCCAGCATGGGACCCCCGGGGGATACGCAGTATTTT
TRBJ2-7 | TRBV5-1 | NA | many | CASSPDQGYEQYF | TGCGCCAGCAGCCCAGACCAAGGCTACGAGCAGTACTTC
TRBJ1-5 | TRBV5-1 | NA | NA | CASGIIAGTDENQPQHF | TGCGCCAGCGGAATAATCGCCGGGACGGATGAAAATCAGCCCCAGCATTTT